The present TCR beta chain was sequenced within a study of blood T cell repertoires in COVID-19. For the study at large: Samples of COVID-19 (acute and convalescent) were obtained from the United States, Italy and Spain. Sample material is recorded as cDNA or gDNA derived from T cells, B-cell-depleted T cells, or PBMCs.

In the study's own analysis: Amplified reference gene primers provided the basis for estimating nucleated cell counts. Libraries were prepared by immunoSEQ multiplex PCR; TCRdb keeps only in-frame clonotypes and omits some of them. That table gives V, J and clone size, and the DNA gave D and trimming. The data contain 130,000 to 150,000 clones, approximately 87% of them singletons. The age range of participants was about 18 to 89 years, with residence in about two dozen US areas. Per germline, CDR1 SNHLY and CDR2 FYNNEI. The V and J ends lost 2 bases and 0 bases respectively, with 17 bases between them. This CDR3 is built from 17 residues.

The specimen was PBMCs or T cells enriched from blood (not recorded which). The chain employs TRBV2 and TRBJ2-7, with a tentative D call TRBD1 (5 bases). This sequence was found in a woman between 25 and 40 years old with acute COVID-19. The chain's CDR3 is CASSEFFLTVSSYEQYF. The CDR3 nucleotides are TGTGCCAGCAGTGAATTTTTCTTGACAGTTTCCTCCTACGAGCAGTACTTC.